One sample yielded the 21 T cell receptor beta chains listed below, sequenced in a study of blood T cell repertoires in COVID-19. Sequencing was performed with immunoSEQ multiplex PCR; in TCRdb, only in-frame clones are kept and a portion is missing. In the table there are a few hundred thousand clones, approximately 92% of which are singletons. The sample consisted of peripheral blood. Receptor source: a woman in her twenties or thirties with COVID-19, enrolled during active disease.

The chain links TRBV5-4 to TRBJ2-7; D perhaps matches TRBD2 (6 bases). CDR3 length: 14 residues. V was shortened by 4 bases and J by 6 bases, with 17 bases between the two germline ends. Germline CDR1 is SGHNT and CDR2 is YYREEE (reference sequence). In DNA form, the CDR3 reads TGTGCCAGCAGCAGAGGGACTCGCCTCTCCGAGCAGTACTTC. Its translation is CASSRGTRLSEQYF.

This chain connects TRBV9 to TRBJ2-2, with 7 bases that match TRBD2. CDR3 length equals 15 residues. V trimming: 7 bases; J trimming: 5 bases; junction bases outside the gene matches: 11. The germline CDR1 and CDR2 sequences are SGDLS and YYNGEE. The CDR3 DNA follows: TGTGCCAGCCCCCTGGGGCGGGAGTTTACCGGGGAGCTGTTTTTT. Its translation is CASPLGREFTGELFF.

V and J are TRBV19 and TRBJ1-1, with D possibly TRBD1 on 6 matching bases. Looked up from germline, CDR1 is LNHDA and CDR2 is SQIVND (reference sequence). The V end lost 6 bases, the J end lost 7 bases, and 15 bases lay between the germline ends. The CDR3 loop spans 13 amino acids. CDR3 DNA: TGTGCCAGTAGCACAAACAGGGATGGTGAAGCTTTCTTT. Its protein product is CASSTNRDGEAFF.

The CDR3 coding sequence is TGTGCCAGCATCGGCCCGGACAGGGTCTATGGCTACACCTTC. Its protein is CASIGPDRVYGYTF. The chain employs TRBV28 and TRBJ1-2; TRBD1 agrees at 8 bases. The germline gives CDR1 MDHEN, CDR2 SYDVKM. CDR3 length: 14 residues. With 7 bases clipped from V and 4 bases from J, the junction kept 8 bases outside the gene matches.

V is TRBV14 and J is TRBJ1-1; 8 bases are a match to TRBD1. V lost 4 bases and J lost 7; bases outside the gene matches: 11. The CDR3 sequence is 15 residues long. Germline CDR1 SGHDN, CDR2 FVKESK. CDR3 sequence: CASSPLGGTGLEAFF. CDR3 sequence (DNA): TGTGCCAGCAGCCCCCTGGGGGGGACAGGACTTGAAGCTTTCTTT.

This clone was counted once. The chain carries TRBV5-3 and TRBJ1-5, with TRBD1 matching over 7 bases. TRBV5-3 is filed as an ORF, its function uncertain. Germline trimming cut 7 bases from V and 7 bases from J; bases unmatched to any gene: 11. The CDR3 is 14 amino acids. Written as DNA, the CDR3 is TGTGCCAGACGAGGGGGCAGGGACCGACAGCCCCAGCATTTT. It yields the protein CARRGGRDRQPQHF.

V usage is TRBV4-3 and J usage is TRBJ2-2; the match to TRBD2 covers 13 bases. This CDR3 is built from 16 residues. The germline V gene encodes CDR1 LGHNA and CDR2 YSLEER. J gave up 7 bases and V 4 bases, and 6 bases lay outside the gene matches. The CDR3 DNA follows: TGCGCCAGCAGCCGAGGGACTAGCGGGATTATCGGGGAGCTGTTTTTT. This encodes CASSRGTSGIIGELFF.

The V gene is TRBV3-1 (or the pseudogene TRBV3-2), the J gene TRBJ1-2; no clear D gene. Germline V gene sequence: CDR1 LGHDT, CDR2 YNNKEL (reference sequence). V lost 2 bases and J 4 bases, leaving 14 bases between the germline ends. This CDR3 contains 15 residues. CDR3 coding DNA: TGTGCCAGCAGCCAAAACGCCGCAGTTATCTATGGCTACACCTTC. Its translation: CASSQNAAVIYGYTF.

J is TRBJ2-3 and V is TRBV7-6, with 11 bases lining up with TRBD1. The CDR3 is 16 amino acids. CDR1 SGHVS and CDR2 FNYEAQ come from the germline V gene. V lost 0 bases to trimming and J lost 9 bases; unmatched junction nucleotides: 8. CDR3 coding DNA: TGTGCCAGCAGCTTAGCATTGGACAGGGGGCGCGACACGCAGTATTTT. Residues: CASSLALDRGRDTQYF. The full variable domain, rest sourced from reference TRBV7-6 and TRBJ2-3, is GAGVSQSPRYKVTKRGQDVALRCDPISGHVSLYWYRQALGQGPEFLTYFNYEAQQDKSGLPNDRFSAERPEGSISTLTIQRTEQRDSAMYRCASSLALDRGRDTQYFGPGTRLTVL.

The V gene is TRBV5-1, the J gene TRBJ2-5; 9 bases agree with TRBD2. The CDR3 contains 14 residues. V shed 4 bases, J shed 5 bases, and the junction held 6 bases outside the gene matches. CDR1 and CDR2 (germline): SGHRS, YFSETQ. CDR3 sequence reads: CASSPREGTETQYF. As DNA, the CDR3 is TGCGCCAGCAGCCCGCGGGAGGGGACGGAGACCCAGTACTTC.

The chain joins TRBV27 to TRBJ1-5; D call uncertain. The germline CDR1 and CDR2 sequences are MNHEY and SMNVEV (reference sequence). This CDR3 has 17 residues. V lost 4 bases to trimming and J lost 0 bases, with 16 bases between them. CDR3 amino acids: CASSSLTATYSNQPQHF. Here the CDR3 DNA reads TGTGCCAGCAGTTCTCTGACGGCGACTTATAGCAATCAGCCCCAGCATTTT.

The chain recombines TRBV6-1 with TRBJ2-7, with D unresolved. The germline V and J ends were trimmed by 6 bases and 7 bases, with 13 bases remaining between them. Germline CDR1 is MNHNS and CDR2 is SASEGT. The CDR3 runs 12 residues. CDR3 region: CASSFPLREQYF. CDR3 sequence (DNA): TGTGCCAGCAGCTTCCCCTTACGGGAGCAGTACTTC.

The chain joins TRBV3-1 (or the pseudogene TRBV3-2) to TRBJ2-6; D might be TRBD2 (5 bases). This CDR3 comprises 16 residues. Germline V gene sequence: CDR1 LGHDT, CDR2 YNNKEL (reference sequence). V was pared by 0 bases and J by 0 bases, with 6 bases between. Here the CDR3 reads CASSQEEGSGANVLTF. CDR3 nucleotides: TGTGCCAGCAGCCAAGAAGAGGGCTCTGGGGCCAACGTCCTGACTTTC.

V gene TRBV19 combines with J gene TRBJ2-2; 10 bases match TRBD1. The CDR3 consists of 20 residues. Germline CDR1 and CDR2: LNHDA and SQIVND (reference sequence). The trim removed 3 bases at V and 4 bases at J, leaving 17 bases unmatched. The CDR3 protein is CASSMRGTGTGAGRTGELFF. The CDR3 coding sequence is TGTGCCAGTAGTATGAGGGGGACCGGGACAGGGGCCGGACGCACCGGGGAGCTGTTTTTT.

V and J are TRBV5-4 and TRBJ2-1, with 10 bases matching TRBD1. Per the germline V gene, CDR1 is SGHNT and CDR2 is YYREEE (reference sequence). The CDR3 covers 16 residues. V was pared by 5 bases and J by 7 bases, with 12 bases of the junction left unmatched. The CDR3 sequence is CASSRLDRGPGNEQFF. The CDR3 bases are TGTGCCAGCAGTCGCCTCGACAGGGGGCCTGGGAATGAGCAGTTCTTC.

V usage is TRBV27 and J usage is TRBJ2-1; weak D call: TRBD2 (5 bases). The CDR3 length is 16 residues. Germline assignment: CDR1 MNHEY and CDR2 SMNVEV (reference sequence). V lost 2 bases and J 6 bases, leaving 17 bases between the germline ends. CDR3 coding DNA: TGTGCCAGCAGTTTAGCCACAAACAAGGGAGCCAATGAGCAGTTCTTC. The encoded protein is CASSLATNKGANEQFF.

The chain joins TRBV9 to TRBJ1-2; 9 bases line up with TRBD1. The ends lost 3 bases at V and 8 bases at J; junction bases unmatched: 8. CDR1 and CDR2 from the germline V gene are SGDLS and YYNGEE. The CDR3 extends over 14 amino acids. The CDR3 loop is CASSGHRGLEGYTF. Here the CDR3 DNA reads TGTGCCAGCAGCGGGCACAGGGGGCTCGAAGGCTACACCTTC.

V gene TRBV6-5 combines with J gene TRBJ2-5, with a tentative D call TRBD1 (8 bases). Germline CDR1 is MNHEY and CDR2 is SVGAGI. This CDR3 comprises 13 residues. V was shortened by 6 bases and J by 5 bases, with 13 bases between the two germline ends. For the CDR3, the DNA is TGTGCCAGCAGACAGGGGGGGATGGAGACCCAGTACTTC. It codes for CASRQGGMETQYF.

The V gene is TRBV5-1, the J gene TRBJ1-1; D possibly corresponds to TRBD1 (5 bases). The CDR3 consists of 14 residues. Looked up from germline, CDR1 is SGHRS and CDR2 is YFSETQ. Deletions cut 0 bases from V and 6 bases from J, with 12 bases between. The CDR3 protein is CASSLAGPPPEAFF. In DNA, the CDR3 is TGCGCCAGCAGCTTGGCAGGGCCCCCCCCTGAAGCTTTCTTT.

CDR3 residues: CASSVHDRGFSYEQYF. CDR3 nucleotides: TGTGCCAGCAGCGTACACGACAGGGGATTCTCCTACGAGCAGTACTTC. J is TRBJ2-7 and V is TRBV9; 8 bases are shared with TRBD1. Germline-derived CDR1 and CDR2 are SGDLS and YYNGEE. The length of the CDR3 is 16 residues. The V segment lost 1 base and the J segment 0 bases; nucleotides outside the gene matches: 6.

The genes are TRBV18 and TRBJ2-7, with a tentative D call TRBD2 (5 bases). The CDR3 contains 14 residues. The ends were cut back, 6 bases at V and 2 bases at J, with 14 bases in the middle. Germline loops: CDR1 KGHSH, CDR2 LQKENI. The CDR3 DNA reads TGTGCCAGCTCGCGACGGGAACCCACCTACGAGCAGTACTTC. Translating gives CASSRREPTYEQYF.